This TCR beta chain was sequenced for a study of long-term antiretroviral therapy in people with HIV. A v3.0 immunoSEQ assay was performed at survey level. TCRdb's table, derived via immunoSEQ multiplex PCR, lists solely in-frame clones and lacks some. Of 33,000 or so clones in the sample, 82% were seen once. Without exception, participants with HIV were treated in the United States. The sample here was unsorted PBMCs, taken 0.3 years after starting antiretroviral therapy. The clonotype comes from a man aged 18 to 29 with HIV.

CDR3 region: CASSTGVSSPLHF. CDR3 in DNA: TGTGCCAGCAGTACAGGGGTGAGCTCACCCCTCCACTTT. The chain couples TRBV5-4 to TRBJ1-6; 7 bases are shared with TRBD1. Germline CDR1 and CDR2: SGHNT and YYREEE (reference sequence). The CDR3 spans 13 residues. Unmatched junction bases numbered 6, after V lost 5 bases and J lost 10 bases.